The 9 T cell receptor beta chains given below trace back to one sample, sequenced in a study of blood T cell repertoires in COVID-19. The protocol was immunoSEQ multiplex PCR, while the TCRdb copy is restricted to in-frame clones and leaves out a portion. The sample consists of fewer than 120,000 clones, less than 75% of them appearing once. Sequenced: peripheral blood. These TCRs come from a woman aged 55-75 years with acute or convalescent COVID-19.

The chain is built from TRBV7-2 and TRBJ2-1; maybe TRBD2 (6 bases). This CDR3 contains 13 residues. Germline-derived CDR1 and CDR2 are SGHTA and FQGNSA. V dropped 1 base and J dropped 6 bases, with 7 bases sitting between them. DNA for the CDR3: TGTGCCAGCAGCTTAGTAGCGGTCAATGAGCAGTTCTTC. This codes for CASSLVAVNEQFF.

This chain joins TRBV10-3 and TRBJ1-5, with D perhaps TRBD1 (5 bases). The CDR3 totals 12 residues. In germline, CDR1 is ENHRY, CDR2 SYGVKD. The ends were cut back, 10 bases at V and 5 bases at J, with 12 bases in the middle. CDR3 in DNA: TGTGCCAGCCAGGGTGAAGATCAGCCCCAGCATTTT. This encodes CASQGEDQPQHF.

This chain uses TRBV19 with TRBJ1-4; D gene ambiguous. Trimming removed 3 bases at V and 4 bases at J, with 18 bases between. The length of the CDR3 is 17 residues. Germline V CDR1 and CDR2: LNHDA, SQIVND (reference sequence). In nucleotides, the CDR3 is TGTGCCAGTAGTATTACTTTTTTATCGGGGTTTAATGAAAAACTGTTTTTT. This codes for CASSITFLSGFNEKLFF. Filled out from reference TRBV19 and TRBJ1-4, the complete variable domain reads DGGITQSPKYLFRKEGQNVTLSCEQNLNHDAMYWYRQDPGQGLRLIYYSQIVNDFQKGDIAEGYSVSREKKESFPLTVTSAQKNPTAFYLCASSITFLSGFNEKLFFGSGTQLSVL.

The chain links TRBV24-1 to TRBJ2-7; the D is unclear. The CDR3 consists of 11 residues. Germline V gene data show CDR1 as KGHDR and CDR2 as SFDVKD. The germline V and J ends were trimmed by 4 bases and 3 bases, with 3 bases remaining between them. This chain's CDR3 is CATSDNYEQYF. The CDR3 nucleotides are TGTGCCACCAGTGACAACTACGAGCAGTACTTC.

The V and J genes are TRBV15 and TRBJ1-3, with D unclear. The CDR3 consists of 14 residues. Germline V gene data show CDR1 as LNHNV and CDR2 as YYDKDF (reference sequence). V shed 0 bases and J shed 4 bases, with 7 bases lying between them. The CDR3 DNA reads TGTGCCACCAGCAGAGATAGTGCAGGAAACACCATATATTTT. Translation: CATSRDSAGNTIYF. Supplemented by reference TRBV15 and TRBJ1-3, the full variable domain reads DAMVIQNPRYQVTQFGKPVTLSCSQTLNHNVMYWYQQKSSQAPKLLFHYYDKDFNNEADTPDNFQSRRPNTSFCFLDIRSPGLGDTAMYLCATSRDSAGNTIYFGEGSWLTVV.

This chain links TRBV11-2 with TRBJ1-3; D possibly corresponds to TRBD1 (5 bases). V dropped 1 base and J dropped 3 bases, with 16 bases sitting between them. Looked up from germline, CDR1 is SGHAT and CDR2 is FQNNGV. This CDR3 comprises 17 residues. As DNA, the CDR3 is TGTGCCAGCAGCTTAGCCCACGCTAGGGGCCTTGGAAACACCATATATTTT. It codes for CASSLAHARGLGNTIYF.

The chain is built from TRBV9 and TRBJ1-4; no definite D call. This CDR3 is 16 amino acids long. The germline V gene encodes CDR1 SGDLS and CDR2 YYNGEE. V gave up 0 bases and J gave up 0 bases, with 9 bases separating them. The CDR3 DNA is TGTGCCAGCAGCGTAGGTCGGGGAGCAACTAATGAAAAACTGTTTTTT. Translated, it gives CASSVGRGATNEKLFF. Complete variable domain (other parts from reference TRBV9 and TRBJ1-4): DSGVTQTPKHLITATGQRVTLRCSPRSGDLSVYWYQQSLDQGLQFLIQYYNGEERAKGNILERFSAQQFPDLHSELNLSSLELGDSALYFCASSVGRGATNEKLFFGSGTQLSVL.

The chain carries TRBV30 and TRBJ1-2; no reliable D call. Germline lookup yields CDR1 GTSNPN and CDR2 SVGIG (reference sequence). Deletions cut 4 bases from V and 5 bases from J, with 8 bases between. The CDR3 has 11 residues. DNA of the CDR3: TGTGCCTGGAATGTACAGTATGGCTACACCTTC. Residues: CAWNVQYGYTF.

V usage is TRBV7-2 and J usage is TRBJ2-7; no definite D call. Trimming took off 5 bases at V and 7 bases at J, with 21 bases between the two ends. There are 15 residues in the CDR3. Germline V CDR1 and CDR2: SGHTA, FQGNSA. As DNA, the CDR3 is TGTGCCAGCAGCACGAATGGCCATGGGCGTGAAGAGCAGTACTTC. Protein: CASSTNGHGREEQYF.